The T cell receptor beta chain under discussion was sequenced for a study of control samples from healthy donors and cancer patients. This CDR3 comprises 14 residues. The germline V gene encodes CDR1 ENHRY and CDR2 SYGVKD. V was clipped by 4 bases and J by 6 bases; unmatched bases: 3. The method was immunoSEQ multiplex PCR; TCRdb's version includes in-frame clones alone and lacks a portion of them. The profile covers about 200,000 clones, with around 93% appearing a single time and 1.5% to 2% taken by the ten largest. This chain links TRBV10-3 with TRBJ2-1; 10 bases are shared with TRBD2. Sequenced material: blood. This TCR was recovered from a man aged 25 to 40 in good health. CDR3 coding DNA: TGTGCCATCAGTGGGGGACTAGCGTTCAATGAGCAGTTCTTC. Translating gives CAISGGLAFNEQFF.